This T cell receptor beta chain is drawn from a study of a mutant IDH1 vaccine in newly diagnosed glioma. The wider study: Either 4-6 weeks after radiotherapy alone or alongside temozolomide, vaccination was begun. Previous treatment comprised radiotherapy, temozolomide, or both, mostly both.

Time point specified: week 35, safety follow-up. The content of each vaccine dose was 300 ug of mutant IDH1 20-mer peptide, and topical imiquimod accompanied it. As regards this clone: Its antigen is not identified.

The germline CDR1 and CDR2 sequences are SGHAT and FQDESV (reference sequence). This CDR3 has 15 amino acids. Germline trimming cut 4 bases from V and 1 base from J; bases unmatched to any gene: 1. Method: immunoSEQ multiplex PCR; TCRdb's copy keeps in-frame clones and lacks some. The table has about 56,000 clones, approximately 87% seen once. The source of this sequence is a man aged 40-50 years with glioma. The chain recombines TRBV11-1 with TRBJ2-6; 7 nucleotides line up with TRBD2. The sequences come from PBMCs, collected from a glioma patient whose treatment included an IDH1 peptide vaccine. In DNA form, the CDR3 reads TGTGCCAGCAGCTGGGGGGGTTCTGGGGCCAACGTCCTGACTTTC. This gives the protein CASSWGGSGANVLTF.